Described below is a single T cell receptor (beta chain) sequence and its context. This sample is drawn from a study of blood T cell repertoires in COVID-19. Background on the study: Researchers got acute and convalescent COVID-19 samples from the United States, Italy and Spain. Sources were T cells, B-cell-depleted T cells, or PBMCs; the material itself was cDNA or gDNA.

CDR1 LGHNA and CDR2 YSLEER come from the germline V gene. The CDR3 has 16 amino acids. The germline V and J ends were trimmed by 0 bases and 6 bases, with 16 bases remaining between them. Original handling: Reference gene primer amplification in the assay estimated nucleated cell counts. Method: immunoSEQ multiplex PCR; TCRdb's copy keeps in-frame clones and lacks some. V and J calls and clone size come straight from that table; D and trimming were deduced from the DNA. The repertoire holds 250,000 to 300,000 clones, with around 81% as singletons. This TCR came from a woman aged 60 to 75 with active or convalescent COVID-19. Input material: peripheral blood. The rearrangement joins TRBV4-3 to TRBJ2-3; D is perhaps TRBD1 (7 bases). The CDR3 loop is CASSQENDREVDTQYF. The CDR3 DNA reads TGCGCCAGCAGCCAAGAAAACGACAGGGAGGTTGATACGCAGTATTTT.